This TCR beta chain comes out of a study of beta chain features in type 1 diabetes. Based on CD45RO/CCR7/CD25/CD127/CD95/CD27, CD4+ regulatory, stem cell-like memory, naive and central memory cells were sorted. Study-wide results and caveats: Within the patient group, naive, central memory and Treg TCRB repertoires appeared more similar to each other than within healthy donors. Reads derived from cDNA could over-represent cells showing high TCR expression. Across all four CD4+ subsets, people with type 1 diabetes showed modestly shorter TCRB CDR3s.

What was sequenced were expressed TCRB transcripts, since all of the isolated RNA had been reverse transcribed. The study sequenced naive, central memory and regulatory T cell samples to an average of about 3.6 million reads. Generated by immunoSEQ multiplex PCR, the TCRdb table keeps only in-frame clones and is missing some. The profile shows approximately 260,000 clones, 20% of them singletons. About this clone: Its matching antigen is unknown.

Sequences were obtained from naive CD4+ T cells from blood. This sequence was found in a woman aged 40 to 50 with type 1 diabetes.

The CDR3 is CASSRPTVYGTDTQYF. The CDR3 DNA sequence: TGTGCCAGCAGCAGACCGACAGTCTATGGCACAGATACGCAGTATTTT. This chain joins TRBV21-1 and TRBJ2-3; the DNA was not compared with TRBD1, the D call given in the table. TRBV21-1 has pseudogene status. The CDR3 contains 16 residues.